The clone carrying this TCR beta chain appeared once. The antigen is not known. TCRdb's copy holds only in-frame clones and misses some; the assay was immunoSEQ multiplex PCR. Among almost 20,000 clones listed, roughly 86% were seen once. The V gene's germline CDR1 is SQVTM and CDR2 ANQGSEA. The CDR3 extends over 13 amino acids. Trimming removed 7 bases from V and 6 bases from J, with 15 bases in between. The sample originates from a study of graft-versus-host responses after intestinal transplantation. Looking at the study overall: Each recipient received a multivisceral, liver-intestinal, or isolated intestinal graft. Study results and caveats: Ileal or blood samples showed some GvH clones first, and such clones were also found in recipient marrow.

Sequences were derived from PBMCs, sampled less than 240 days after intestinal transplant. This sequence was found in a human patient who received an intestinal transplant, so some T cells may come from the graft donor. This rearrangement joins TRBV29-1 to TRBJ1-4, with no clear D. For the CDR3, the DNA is TGCAGCGCTAAGGGATCAGGAGATGAAAAACTGTTTTTT. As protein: CSAKGSGDEKLFF. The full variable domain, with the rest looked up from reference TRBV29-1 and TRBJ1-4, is SAVISQKPSRDICQRGTSLTIQCQVDSQVTMMFWYRQQPGQSLTLIATANQGSEATYESGFVIDKFPISRPNLTFSTLTVSNMSPEDSSIYLCSAKGSGDEKLFFGSGTQLSVL.